This is a list of T cell receptor beta chains from one sample in a study of blood T cell repertoires in COVID-19. Profiled with immunoSEQ multiplex PCR; TCRdb holds only in-frame clones, not every one. The profile covers roughly 90,000 clones, with more than 75% appearing a single time and around 5.2% taken by the ten largest. Material: peripheral blood. These TCRs come from a man aged 35 to 55 with acute or convalescent COVID-19. The CDR3 runs from the conserved cysteine through the conserved F or W.

J gene,V gene,CDR3 protein
TRBJ2-5,TRBV19,CASSRGQQETQYF
TRBJ1-4,TRBV18,CASSPVGRTNEKLFF
TRBJ2-2,TRBV7-8,CASSRDRSNTGELFF
TRBJ1-1,TRBV25-1,CASNSGHLNTEAFF
TRBJ2-1,TRBV5-1,CASSLAPASGGYNEQFF
TRBJ1-1,TRBV11-2,CASRVRVRAFF
TRBJ2-5,TRBV5-1,CASSLRGETQYF
TRBJ1-2,TRBV6-5,CASSRAASYGYTF
TRBJ1-3,TRBV9,CASKRGNTIYF
TRBJ2-2,TRBV25-1,CASSDRRNGGGELFF
TRBJ1-2,TRBV10-2,CASSGDNRGPNGYTF
TRBJ2-7,TRBV9,CASGPRGTIHEQYF
TRBJ2-3,TRBV2,CASRVGLAGVGTDTQYF
TRBJ1-2,TRBV4-2,CASSQGRIGSYGYTF
TRBJ1-2,TRBV10-3,CAISGRDTYGYTF
TRBJ1-1,TRBV4-3,CASSKNRGTNTEAFF
TRBJ1-5,TRBV24-1,CATSLLFRVGQPQHF
TRBJ2-7,TRBV11-1,CASSLGGQGGYEQYF
TRBJ1-1,TRBV6-5,CASSPTGATTEAFF
TRBJ1-2,TRBV4-3,CASSQVLRDYGYTF
TRBJ2-7,TRBV30,CAWSPRGQGFGYEQYF
TRBJ1-1,TRBV6-1,CASSEAEPGMGAFF
TRBJ1-1,TRBV6-2/TRBV6-3,CASSYGSTGLNTEAFF
TRBJ1-5,TRBV6-5,CASSKTGDQPQHF
TRBJ1-2,TRBV19,CASTPGQGFGYTF
TRBJ1-2,TRBV7-9,CASTPWRGGRPNLYGYTF
TRBJ1-1,TRBV6-5,CASSYFPGGVTEAFF
TRBJ2-1,TRBV6-4,CASSGTSGHGSYNEQFF
TRBJ2-1,TRBV19,CASKRGGRVSNEQFF
TRBJ2-1,TRBV4-2,CASSQDPGASGQFF
TRBJ1-5,TRBV5-5,CASSPTGTVHQPQHF
TRBJ2-2,TRBV9,CASSPTSGGIRGELFF
TRBJ2-3,TRBV5-5,CASKTTGGVWDTQYF
TRBJ1-3,TRBV25-1,CASSEVGPGQGNTIYF
TRBJ2-7,TRBV7-9,CASSLARSYEQYF
TRBJ2-1,TRBV19,CASSIDSVLLYNEQFF
TRBJ2-1,TRBV19,CASSPLAGGYNEQFF
TRBJ1-3,TRBV19,CASSDRGLGNTIYF
TRBJ1-5,TRBV6-1,CASSEAAGRGQPQHF
TRBJ2-3,TRBV14,CASSQDLTGVQYF
TRBJ1-5,TRBV7-2,CASSLSTGNQPQHF
TRBJ2-2,TRBV29-1,CSVDRQGNTGELFF
TRBJ1-2,TRBV12-5,CASGLGQFRDINYGYTF
TRBJ1-2,TRBV3-1/TRBV3-2,CASSRGRIGYTF
TRBJ2-2,TRBV29-1,CSVGETGYDGELFF
TRBJ2-2,TRBV10-1,CASSEQGAPGTGELFF
TRBJ1-5,TRBV19,CASSMAGRGQPQHF